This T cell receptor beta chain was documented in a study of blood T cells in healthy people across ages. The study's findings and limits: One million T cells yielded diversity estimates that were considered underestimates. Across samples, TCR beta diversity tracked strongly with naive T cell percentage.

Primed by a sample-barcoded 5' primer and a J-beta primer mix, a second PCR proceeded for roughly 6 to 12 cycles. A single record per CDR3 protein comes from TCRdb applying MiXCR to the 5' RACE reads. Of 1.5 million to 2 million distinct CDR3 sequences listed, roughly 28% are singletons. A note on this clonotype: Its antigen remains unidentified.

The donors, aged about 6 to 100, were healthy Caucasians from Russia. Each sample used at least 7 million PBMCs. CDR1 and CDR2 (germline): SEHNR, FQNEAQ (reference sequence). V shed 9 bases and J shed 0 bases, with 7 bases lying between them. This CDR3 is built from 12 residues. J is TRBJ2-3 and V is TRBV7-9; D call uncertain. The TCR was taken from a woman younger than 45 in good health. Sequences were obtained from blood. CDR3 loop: CASCSSTDTQYF. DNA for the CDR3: TGTGCCAGTTGTTCTAGCACAGATACGCAGTATTTT.